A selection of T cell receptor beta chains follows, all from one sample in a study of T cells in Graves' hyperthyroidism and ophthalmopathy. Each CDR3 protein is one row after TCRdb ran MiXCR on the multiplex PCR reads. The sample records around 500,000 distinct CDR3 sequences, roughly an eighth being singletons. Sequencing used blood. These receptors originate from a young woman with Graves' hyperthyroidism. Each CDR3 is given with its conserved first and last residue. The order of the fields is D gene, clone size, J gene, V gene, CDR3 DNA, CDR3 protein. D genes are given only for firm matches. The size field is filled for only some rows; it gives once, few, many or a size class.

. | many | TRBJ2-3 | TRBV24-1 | TGTGCCACCAGACCCCCTCGGGCGGGCAGCACAGATACGCAGTATTTT | CATRPPRAGSTDTQYF
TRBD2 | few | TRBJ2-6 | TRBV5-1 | TGCGCCAGCAGTGAGACTAGCGTGTACTCTGGGGCCAACGTCCTGACTTTC | CASSETSVYSGANVLTF
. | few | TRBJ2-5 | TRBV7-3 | TGTGCCAGCAGCTTAGGGGCGGGTTACTTAGAGACCCAGTACTTC | CASSLGAGYLETQYF
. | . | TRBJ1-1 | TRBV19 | TGTGCCAGTATTTCCACGCCCCTGAACACTGAAGCTTTCTTT | CASISTPLNTEAFF
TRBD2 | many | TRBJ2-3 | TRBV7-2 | TGTGCCAGCAGCTTAGGCAGCGGGAGACGCACAGATACGCAGTATTTT | CASSLGSGRRTDTQYF
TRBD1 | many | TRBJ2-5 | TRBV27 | TGTGCCAGCAGTTTCCGGGACAGTTTCCAAGAGACCCAGTACTTC | CASSFRDSFQETQYF
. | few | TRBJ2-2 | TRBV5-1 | TGCGCCAGCACTCGGGCACTGATGAACACCGGGGAGCTGTTTTTT | CASTRALMNTGELFF
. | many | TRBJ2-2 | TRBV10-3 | TGTGCCCTCGGGGGGCCGGGTACCGGGGAGCTGTTTTTT | CALGGPGTGELFF
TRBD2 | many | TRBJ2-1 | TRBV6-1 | TGTGCCAGCACAGGGACTAGCGGGAGAGTTGAGCAGTTCTTC | CASTGTSGRVEQFF
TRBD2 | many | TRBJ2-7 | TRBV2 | TGTGCCAGCAGACTAGCGGGACTGTACGAGCAGTACTTC | CASRLAGLYEQYF
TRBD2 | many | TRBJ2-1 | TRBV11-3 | TGTGCCAGCAGCGTCGGACTAGCGGGCTACAATGAGCAGTTCTTC | CASSVGLAGYNEQFF
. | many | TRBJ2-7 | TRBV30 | TGTGCCTGGAGTGTCCAGGGTGGCGACGAGCAGTACTTC | CAWSVQGGDEQYF
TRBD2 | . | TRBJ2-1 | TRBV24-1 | TGTGCCACCAGTGATTTCTCTGGGACTAGCGGGAGCAATGAGCAGTTCTTC | CATSDFSGTSGSNEQFF
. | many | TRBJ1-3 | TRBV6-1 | TGTGCCAGCTGGGGGACTGGAAACACCATATATTTT | CASWGTGNTIYF
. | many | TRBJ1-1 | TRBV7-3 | TGTGCCAGCAGCCCTAACGGACAGTCAACTGAAGCTTTCTTT | CASSPNGQSTEAFF
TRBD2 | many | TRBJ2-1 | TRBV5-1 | TGCGCCAGCAGAGGGACTAGCGGGAGGGCCGTGAATGAGCAGTTCTTC | CASRGTSGRAVNEQFF
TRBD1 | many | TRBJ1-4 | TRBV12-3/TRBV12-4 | TGTGCCAGCAGCAACAGGGGGCAGGAAAAACTGTTTTTT | CASSNRGQEKLFF
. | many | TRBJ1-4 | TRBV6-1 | TGTGCCAGCAGTCACCATAACTTTGGAAGAACTAATGAAAAACTGTTTTTT | CASSHHNFGRTNEKLFF
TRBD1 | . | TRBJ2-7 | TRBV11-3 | TGTGCCAGCAGCCCCCGGGACAGAACCTCCTACGAGCAGTACTTC | CASSPRDRTSYEQYF
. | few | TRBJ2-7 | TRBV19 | TGTGCCAGTAGTAGAGGGAGTGGACCCTACGAGCAGTACTTC | CASSRGSGPYEQYF
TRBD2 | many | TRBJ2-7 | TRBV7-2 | TGTGCCAGCAGCTCCTTAGCGGGAGGCCGCGGTGAGCAGTACTTC | CASSSLAGGRGEQYF
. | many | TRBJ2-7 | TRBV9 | TGTGCCAGCAGCGTAGCGAGCGGGACAACCTACGAGCAGTACTTC | CASSVASGTTYEQYF
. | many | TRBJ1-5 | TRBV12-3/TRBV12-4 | TGTGCCAGCAGTTTAGAACAGTTTAATCAGCCCCAGCATTTT | CASSLEQFNQPQHF
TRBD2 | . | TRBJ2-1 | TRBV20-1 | TGCAGTGCCGACGCCGGGACTAGCGGGAGAGTCCTCAATGAGCAGTTCTTC | CSADAGTSGRVLNEQFF
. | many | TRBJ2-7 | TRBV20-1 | TGCAGTGCTAGAGTGGGCGGTGGCAGACGAGTCTACGAGCAGTACTTC | CSARVGGGRRVYEQYF
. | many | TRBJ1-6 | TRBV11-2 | TGTGCCAGCAGCAAGACGCCCGGGGGCTCCTATAATTCACCCCTCCACTTT | CASSKTPGGSYNSPLHF
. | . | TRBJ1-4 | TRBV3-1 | TGTGCCAGCAGCCAACTCGAAGGGACTGAAAAACTGTTTTTT | CASSQLEGTEKLFF
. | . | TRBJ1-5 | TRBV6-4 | TGTGCCAGCAGTTACCGGGGGGTCAATCAGCCCCAGCATTTT | CASSYRGVNQPQHF
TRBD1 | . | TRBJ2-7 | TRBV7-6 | TGTGCCAGCAGCTTTGGGACAGGAGACTCCTACGAGCAGTACTTC | CASSFGTGDSYEQYF
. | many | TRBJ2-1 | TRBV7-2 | TGTGCCAGCAGCTTAGTGAGTAGGACTCCCTACAATGAGCAGTTCTTC | CASSLVSRTPYNEQFF
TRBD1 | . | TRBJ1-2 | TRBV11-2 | TGTGCCAGCAGCTCATCATGGGACAGGGTGGGAGGCTACACCTTC | CASSSSWDRVGGYTF
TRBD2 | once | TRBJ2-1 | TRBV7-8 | TGTGCCAGCAGCTCACCTCTGGCGGGAGGCTCCTACAATGAGCAGTTCTTC | CASSSPLAGGSYNEQFF
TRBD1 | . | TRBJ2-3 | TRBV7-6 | TGTGCTAGCAGCCTACAGGGGGCCATCACAGGTACGCAGTATTTT | CASSLQGAITGTQYF
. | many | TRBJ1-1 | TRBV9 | TGTGCCAGCAGAGCAGACCAACAGGGAACTGAAGCTTTCTTT | CASRADQQGTEAFF
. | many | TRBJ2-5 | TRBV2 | TGTGCCAGAGGGGAACACCCGGAGGGAGAGACCCAGTACTTC | CARGEHPEGETQYF
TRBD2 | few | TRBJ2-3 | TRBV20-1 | TGCAGTTCCTTAGCGGGAGAGGCAGATACGCAGTATTTT | CSSLAGEADTQYF
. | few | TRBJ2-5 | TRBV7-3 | TGTGCCAGCAGCTTAAAAGGCAGACAAGAGACCCAGTACTTC | CASSLKGRQETQYF
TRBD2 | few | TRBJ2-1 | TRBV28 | TGTGCCAGCAGTCCCCTGGCCGCTAGCGGGACCTACAATGAGCAGTTCTTC | CASSPLAASGTYNEQFF
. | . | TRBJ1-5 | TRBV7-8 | TGTGCCAGCAGCTTACTGGGCAGGGAAAGGGGGCAGCCCCAGCATTTT | CASSLLGRERGQPQHF
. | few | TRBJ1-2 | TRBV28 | TGTGCCAGCAGTCCGACAGGCCAGAACTATGGCTACACCTTC | CASSPTGQNYGYTF
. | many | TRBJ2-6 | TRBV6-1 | TGTGCCACCAGAGCCTCTGGGGCCAACGTCCTGACTTTC | CATRASGANVLTF
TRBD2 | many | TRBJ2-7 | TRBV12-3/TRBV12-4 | TGTGCCAGCAGTCCGGGACTAGCGGGAGAGGGGCAGTACTTC | CASSPGLAGEGQYF
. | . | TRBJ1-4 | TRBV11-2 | TGTGCCAGCAGCTTGGGGAGTTTGAATGAAAAACTGTTTTTT | CASSLGSLNEKLFF
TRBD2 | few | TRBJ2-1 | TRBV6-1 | TGTGCCAGCAGTAAAGGGACTAGCGGGAGGGGGAATGAGCAGTTCTTC | CASSKGTSGRGNEQFF
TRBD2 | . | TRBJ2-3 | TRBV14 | TGTGCCAGTCGATTAGCGGGAGTGGGAGATACGCAGTATTTT | CASRLAGVGDTQYF
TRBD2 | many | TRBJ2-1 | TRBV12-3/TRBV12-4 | TGTGTCTCTAGCGGGAGGGGGGGTGAGCAGTTCTTC | CVSSGRGGEQFF
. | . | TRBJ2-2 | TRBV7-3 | TGTGCCAGCAGCCCCGTTCGCGGGGAAGATTCCGGGGAGCTGTTTTTT | CASSPVRGEDSGELFF
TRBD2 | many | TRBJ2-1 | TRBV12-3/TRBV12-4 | TGTGCCAGCAGTACTGTCTTCGGAGGGACTAGAGCCTCTGAGCAGTTCTTC | CASSTVFGGTRASEQFF
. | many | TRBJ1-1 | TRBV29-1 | TGCAGCGTGGGGTCGGGGAGGACTGAAGCTTTCTTT | CSVGSGRTEAFF
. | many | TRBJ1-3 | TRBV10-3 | TGTGCCATCAGTGAGCCCTCCCCTGGAAACACCATATATTTT | CAISEPSPGNTIYF